This T cell receptor (beta chain) was observed in a study of STAT5B mutations in CD4+ large granular lymphocyte leukemia. Study findings and constraints: Without putative leukemic clones, patient CD4-sorted repertoires remained more clonal than healthy CD4+ repertoires. Data were not HLA-matched across samples. No patients shared main leukemic clonotypes, though around 25% appeared at low frequency elsewhere.

Losses at the gene ends were 4 bases for V and 0 bases for J; bases not matched to a gene: 3. Germline-derived CDR1 and CDR2 are SGHNT and YENEEA. This CDR3 contains 14 residues. The survey-level immunoSEQ assay was used. Sequencing was performed with immunoSEQ multiplex PCR; in TCRdb, only in-frame clones are kept and a portion is missing. Here the sample spans about 32,000 clones, 85% being singletons. On this clone: Its antigen is unknown.

Sequencing was carried out using CD4+ T cells from blood buffy coats. The chain recombines TRBV11-3 with TRBJ2-7; 7 positions match TRBD1. The sequence came from a human donor in good health. CDR3 residues: CASSSDRFSYEQYF. The CDR3 nucleotides are TGTGCCAGCAGCTCGGACAGGTTCTCCTACGAGCAGTACTTC.